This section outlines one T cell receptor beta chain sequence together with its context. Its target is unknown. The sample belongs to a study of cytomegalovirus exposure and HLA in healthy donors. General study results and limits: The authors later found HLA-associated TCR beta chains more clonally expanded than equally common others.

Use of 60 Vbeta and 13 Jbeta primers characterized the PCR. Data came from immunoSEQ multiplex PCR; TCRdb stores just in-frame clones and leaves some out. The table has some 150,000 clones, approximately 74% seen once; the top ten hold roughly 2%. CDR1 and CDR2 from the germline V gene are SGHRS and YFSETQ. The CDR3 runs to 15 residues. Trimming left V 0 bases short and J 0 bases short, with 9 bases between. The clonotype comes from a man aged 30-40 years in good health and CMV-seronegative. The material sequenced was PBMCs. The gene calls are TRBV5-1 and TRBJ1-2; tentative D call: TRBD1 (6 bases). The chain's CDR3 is CASSLAAGANYGYTF. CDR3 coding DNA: TGCGCCAGCAGCTTGGCCGCAGGGGCTAACTATGGCTACACCTTC.